The 32 T cell receptor beta chains below come from one sample, sequenced in a study of T cell changes during pregnancy in multiple sclerosis. Method: immunoSEQ multiplex PCR; TCRdb's copy keeps in-frame clones and lacks some. The sample lists about 50,000 clones; 91% were seen once. This sample comprised CD8+ T cells from peripheral blood mononuclear cells, obtained after pregnancy. Every receptor here comes from a female donor with multiple sclerosis, enrolled in a pregnancy study.

The chain recombines TRBV6-1 with TRBJ2-7; 8 nucleotides match TRBD2. Trimming at V came to 1 base and at J to 3 bases, leaving 8 bases not matched to a gene. The germline V gene encodes CDR1 MNHNS and CDR2 SASEGT. The CDR3 has 16 amino acids. CDR3 DNA: TGTGCCAGCAGTGAAGAAGAATTTAGCGGGATCTACGAGCAGTACTTC. Translating it yields CASSEEEFSGIYEQYF.

The rearrangement uses TRBV5-8 and TRBJ2-7; 10 nucleotides agree with TRBD1. Germline CDR1 reads SGHTS; CDR2 reads YDEGEE. The CDR3 spans 14 residues. V lost 6 bases, J lost 2 bases, and 5 bases stayed unmatched. Written as DNA, the CDR3 is TGTGCCAGCATCGACGGACAGGGGGCCTACGAGCAGTACTTC. Translating gives CASIDGQGAYEQYF.

This clone was observed once. The rearrangement uses TRBV11-2 and TRBJ1-2, with TRBD1 identical over 11 bases. V lost 1 base and J lost 4; bases outside the gene matches: 5. CDR1 is SGHAT, CDR2 FQNNGV, per germline. This CDR3 is 16 amino acids long. The CDR3 here is CASSLAGGTGGYGYTF. CDR3 DNA sequence: TGTGCCAGCAGCTTAGCTGGGGGGACAGGGGGCTATGGCTACACCTTC. Drawing the rest from reference TRBV11-2 and TRBJ1-2, the complete variable domain is EAGVAQSPRYKIIEKRQSVAFWCNPISGHATLYWYQQILGQGPKLLIQFQNNGVVDDSQLPKDRFSAERLKGVDSTLKIQPAKLEDSAVYLCASSLAGGTGGYGYTFGSGTRLTVV.

This rearrangement joins TRBV15 to TRBJ2-7; D is uncertain. The CDR3 has 13 amino acids. The V and J ends lost 1 base and 5 bases respectively, with 9 bases between them. Germline V gene sequence: CDR1 LNHNV, CDR2 YYDKDF (reference sequence). The CDR3 sequence is CATSRVGSNEQYF. CDR3 DNA: TGTGCCACCAGCAGAGTGGGCAGTAACGAGCAGTACTTC.

The rearrangement uses TRBV30 and TRBJ2-1, with D perhaps TRBD1 (5 bases). Trimming took 4 bases from V and 4 from J, leaving 14 bases between them. Germline loops: CDR1 GTSNPN, CDR2 SVGIG (reference sequence). CDR3 length equals 14 residues. CDR3 DNA: TGTGCCTGGACCCCCAGGGAAATATACAATGAGCAGTTCTTC. Its protein product is CAWTPREIYNEQFF. The whole variable domain, filled in from reference TRBV30 and TRBJ2-1, reads SQTIHQWPATLVQPVGSPLSLECTVEGTSNPNLYWYRQAAGRGLQLLFYSVGIGQISSEVPQNLSASRPQDRQFILSSKKLLLSDSGFYLCAWTPREIYNEQFFGPGTRLTVL.

This chain links TRBV7-6 with TRBJ1-1; possibly TRBD1 for D (6 bases). The V gene's germline CDR1 is SGHVS and CDR2 FNYEAQ. This CDR3 has 14 amino acids. V was cut by 5 bases and J by 1 base, with 11 bases left in between. CDR3 in amino acids: CASSTPTGNTEAFF. The CDR3 bases are TGTGCCAGCAGCACCCCGACAGGGAACACTGAAGCTTTCTTT.

CDR3 in amino acids: CASSPPTGVSYNEQFF. In nucleotides, the CDR3 is TGTGCCAGCAGCCCTCCAACAGGGGTATCCTACAATGAGCAGTTCTTC. The J gene is TRBJ2-1, the V gene TRBV9; 7 bases match TRBD1. The V segment lost 4 bases and the J segment 1 base; nucleotides outside the gene matches: 8. The V gene's germline CDR1 is SGDLS and CDR2 YYNGEE. The CDR3 totals 16 residues.

This rearrangement joins TRBV30 to TRBJ2-5; 10 bases fit TRBD2. Germline assignment: CDR1 GTSNPN and CDR2 SVGIG (reference sequence). This CDR3 region has 15 residues. V trimming: 2 bases; J trimming: 4 bases; junction bases outside the gene matches: 7. The CDR3 spells CAWSSSGGAAETQYF. CDR3 coding DNA: TGTGCCTGGAGTAGCAGCGGGGGGGCCGCAGAGACCCAGTACTTC.

This chain joins TRBV9 and TRBJ2-5, with 7 bases matching TRBD1. The germline V gene has CDR1 SGDLS and CDR2 YYNGEE. Trimming cost V 3 bases and J 2 bases; bases outside gene matches: 16. The CDR3 consists of 18 residues. The CDR3: CASSDPYLQGMEQETQYF. The CDR3 coding sequence is TGTGCCAGCAGCGACCCGTATTTACAGGGGATGGAGCAAGAGACCCAGTACTTC.

The count of this clone is one. The chain combines TRBV6-4 with TRBJ2-5; D unresolved. This CDR3 has 13 residues. V dropped 3 bases and J dropped 2 bases, with 7 bases sitting between them. Germline assignment: CDR1 MRHNA and CDR2 SNTAGT. The CDR3 is CASSEHSQETQYF. The CDR3, as DNA: TGTGCCAGCAGTGAACACAGTCAAGAGACCCAGTACTTC.

The genes are TRBV2 and TRBJ2-7; 10 bases align to TRBD1. The V segment lost 7 bases and the J segment 4 bases; nucleotides outside the gene matches: 7. The CDR3 runs 14 residues. Germline V gene lookup returns CDR1 SNHLY and CDR2 FYNNEI. This CDR3 is CASTGTGVRYEQYF. CDR3 in DNA: TGTGCCAGCACGGGGACAGGGGTGAGGTACGAGCAGTACTTC.

The V gene is TRBV19, the J gene TRBJ1-1; 8 bases align to TRBD1. Unmatched junction bases numbered 6, after V lost 5 bases and J lost 4 bases. This CDR3 spans 14 amino acids. The germline gives CDR1 LNHDA, CDR2 SQIVND (reference sequence). CDR3 protein: CASSRQGPGTEAFF. CDR3 nucleotide sequence: TGTGCCAGTAGTCGACAGGGGCCGGGCACTGAAGCTTTCTTT.

This sequence joins TRBV4-2 and TRBJ2-1; TRBD2 aligns across 8 bases. Germline V lookup: CDR1 LGHNA, CDR2 YNFKEQ. J lost 4 bases, V lost 0 bases, and 5 bases had no gene match. CDR3 length: 16 amino acids. CDR3 in amino acids: CASSQDEAGGYNEQFF. CDR3 sequence (DNA): TGTGCCAGCAGCCAAGATGAGGCGGGGGGTTACAATGAGCAGTTCTTC.

This clone was detected a few times. The chain links TRBV19 to TRBJ1-1; TRBD1 might be the D (5 bases). The ends were cut back, 6 bases at V and 0 bases at J, with 8 bases in the middle. Looked up from germline, CDR1 is LNHDA and CDR2 is SQIVND (reference sequence). The CDR3 totals 13 residues. DNA of the CDR3: TGTGCCAGTAGCCCAGGGCTGAACACTGAAGCTTTCTTT. Translating gives CASSPGLNTEAFF.

The J gene is TRBJ1-4, the V gene TRBV7-2; D is uncertain. The CDR3 runs to 16 residues. Germline lookup yields CDR1 SGHTA and CDR2 FQGNSA. V was shortened by 0 bases and J by 7 bases, with 15 bases between the two germline ends. The DNA for the CDR3 is TGTGCCAGCAGCTTAGCCCGAGAGGGTGGGAGTGAAAAACTGTTTTTT. Amino acid sequence: CASSLAREGGSEKLFF.

J is TRBJ1-2 and V is TRBV7-9; possibly TRBD1 for D (5 bases). Germline V lookup: CDR1 SEHNR, CDR2 FQNEAQ (reference sequence). V was cut by 1 base and J by 6 bases, with 9 bases left in between. The CDR3 covers 13 residues. In DNA, the CDR3 is TGTGCCAGCAGCTTAGGGCAGGGTAATGGCTACACCTTC. This codes for CASSLGQGNGYTF.

V is TRBV5-4 and J is TRBJ1-1; a weak D match, TRBD1 (6 bases). Trimming cost V 1 base and J 0 bases, with 13 bases left between them. Germline CDR1 reads SGHNT; CDR2 reads YYREEE (reference sequence). The CDR3 consists of 16 residues. Here the CDR3 DNA reads TGTGCCAGCAGCTTGCAAAAGACAGGCTTGAACACTGAAGCTTTCTTT. It translates to CASSLQKTGLNTEAFF. Complete variable domain (other parts from reference TRBV5-4 and TRBJ1-1): ETGVTQSPTHLIKTRGQQVTLRCSSQSGHNTVSWYQQALGQGPQFIFQYYREEENGRGNFPPRFSGLQFPNYSSELNVNALELDDSALYLCASSLQKTGLNTEAFFGQGTRLTVV.

The V gene is TRBV7-2, the J gene TRBJ2-3, with a possible D match to TRBD2 (7 bases). The V end was cut by 3 bases, the J end by 2 bases, with 12 bases between. In germline, CDR1 is SGHTA, CDR2 FQGNSA. This CDR3 has 15 amino acids. The chain's CDR3 is CASSFEGGFTDTQYF. For the CDR3, the DNA is TGTGCCAGCAGCTTCGAGGGGGGGTTCACAGATACGCAGTATTTT.

The chain joins TRBV19 to TRBJ2-1; 12 bases are shared with TRBD2. The junction had 11 bases not matched to a gene; V was cut back by 0 bases and J by 8 bases. CDR3 length equals 18 residues. The V gene's germline CDR1 is LNHDA and CDR2 SQIVND (reference sequence). The CDR3 region is CASSIDNPSGGAWDEQFF. In DNA form, the CDR3 reads TGTGCCAGTAGTATAGATAACCCTAGCGGGGGGGCCTGGGATGAGCAGTTCTTC.

The chain has TRBV27 and TRBJ2-1; 8 bases align to TRBD2. The germline V gene encodes CDR1 MNHEY and CDR2 SMNVEV (reference sequence). The length of the CDR3 is 15 residues. J was trimmed by 1 base and V by 2 bases; bases with no gene match: 1. The CDR3 protein is CASSLPGGSYNEQFF. CDR3 bases: TGTGCCAGCAGTTTACCGGGGGGGTCCTACAATGAGCAGTTCTTC.

J is TRBJ2-1 and V is TRBV4-1, with 11 bases identical to TRBD2. The V gene end was trimmed by 3 bases and the J gene end by 7 bases; junction bases not matched to a gene: 5. The CDR3 sequence is 15 residues long. Per germline, CDR1 MGHRA and CDR2 YSYEKL. The CDR3 nucleotides read TGCGCCAGCAGCCATAGCGGGGGGGCCGGGAATGAGCAGTTCTTC. This codes for CASSHSGGAGNEQFF.

The J gene is TRBJ1-5, the V gene TRBV30, with D hard to call. Germline loops: CDR1 GTSNPN, CDR2 SVGIG (reference sequence). The V and J ends lost 2 bases and 6 bases respectively, with 17 bases between them. The CDR3 is 15 residues long. CDR3 amino acids: CAWSPRSLPVQPQHF. In nucleotides, the CDR3 is TGTGCCTGGAGTCCCCGCTCCCTACCGGTTCAGCCCCAGCATTTT.

CDR3 residues: CASSILRDRNTEAFF. CDR3 DNA: TGTGCCAGTAGTATACTCCGGGACAGGAACACTGAAGCTTTCTTT. The chain recombines TRBV19 with TRBJ1-1; 7 positions match TRBD1. CDR1 LNHDA and CDR2 SQIVND come from the germline V gene (reference sequence). The CDR3 totals 15 residues. V lost 2 bases to trimming and J lost 1 base; unmatched junction nucleotides: 4.

The genes are TRBV14 and TRBJ2-7; maybe TRBD1 (5 bases). Germline CDR1 and CDR2: SGHDN and FVKESK. CDR3 length equals 12 residues. Deletions cut 1 base from V and 6 bases from J, with 7 bases between. Here the CDR3 reads CASSQGGFEQYF. CDR3 coding DNA: TGTGCCAGCAGCCAAGGGGGCTTCGAGCAGTACTTC.

The CDR3 DNA is TGTGCCAGCGGGCACACTTACACCGGGGAGCTGTTTTTT. Its protein is CASGHTYTGELFF. The chain carries TRBV5-4 and TRBJ2-2, with D hard to call. Germline loops: CDR1 SGHNT, CDR2 YYREEE (reference sequence). V gave up 7 bases and J gave up 3 bases, with 10 bases separating them. This CDR3 has 13 residues.

The table lists this clone with a count of one. This chain connects TRBV27 to TRBJ2-2, with 8 bases matching TRBD2. Germline V gene sequence: CDR1 MNHEY, CDR2 SMNVEV (reference sequence). V lost 0 bases and J lost 4; bases outside the gene matches: 1. The CDR3 loop spans 15 amino acids. The CDR3 DNA follows: TGTGCCAGCAGTTTATCCGGGGGGGGCACCGGGGAGCTGTTTTTT. It encodes CASSLSGGGTGELFF.

The chain couples TRBV5-1 to TRBJ2-5; maybe TRBD2 (5 bases). Germline values: CDR1 SGHRS, CDR2 YFSETQ. The CDR3 has 16 residues. With 3 bases removed from V and 0 bases from J, the gap between germline ends came to 15 bases. The CDR3 bases are TGCGCCAGCAGCTACCGCCACCCAGCGGACCAAGAGACCCAGTACTTC. This encodes CASSYRHPADQETQYF.

This clone has a single count. The chain employs TRBV5-4 and TRBJ1-6; D gene unclear. V lost 1 base and J 9 bases, leaving 20 bases between the germline ends. The germline V gene has CDR1 SGHNT and CDR2 YYREEE (reference sequence). The length of the CDR3 is 17 residues. The CDR3 nucleotides read TGTGCCAGCAGCTTGTTGCTGGCTCGTCGGAGACCTTCACCCCTCCACTTT. It is translated as CASSLLLARRRPSPLHF. The full variable domain, with the rest looked up from reference TRBV5-4 and TRBJ1-6, is ETGVTQSPTHLIKTRGQQVTLRCSSQSGHNTVSWYQQALGQGPQFIFQYYREEENGRGNFPPRFSGLQFPNYSSELNVNALELDDSALYLCASSLLLARRRPSPLHFGNGTRLTVT.

The V call is TRBV10-3, the J call TRBJ2-7, with D unclear. CDR1 is ENHRY, CDR2 SYGVKD, per germline. The CDR3 covers 19 residues. Trimming removed 0 bases from V and 0 bases from J, with 21 bases in between. CDR3: CAISESWVINPDTSYEQYF. Written as DNA, the CDR3 is TGTGCCATCAGTGAGTCGTGGGTTATCAATCCCGACACCTCCTACGAGCAGTACTTC.

V usage is TRBV19 and J usage is TRBJ2-7; the D gene is possibly TRBD1 (6 bases). The CDR3 consists of 11 residues. The germline V gene encodes CDR1 LNHDA and CDR2 SQIVND (reference sequence). V was trimmed by 5 bases and J by 6 bases, leaving 8 bases between them. The CDR3 loop is CASSAGVEQYF. The CDR3 DNA follows: TGTGCCAGTAGTGCAGGGGTCGAGCAGTACTTC.

The rearrangement joins TRBV10-3 to TRBJ2-2; maybe TRBD1 (6 bases). CDR1 and CDR2 (germline): ENHRY, SYGVKD. The CDR3 covers 12 residues. Deletions cut 6 bases from V and 7 bases from J, with 9 bases between. CDR3 in DNA: TGTGCCATCAGGAGGGGGAGCGGGGAGCTGTTTTTT. This codes for CAIRRGSGELFF.

This rearrangement joins TRBV5-1 to TRBJ2-3; TRBD1 is a possible D gene (6 bases). This CDR3 contains 13 residues. Deletions cut 7 bases from V and 2 bases from J, with 11 bases between. Germline V CDR1 and CDR2: SGHRS, YFSETQ. The CDR3 is CASRTDDTDTQYF. CDR3 DNA sequence: TGCGCCAGCCGGACAGACGACACAGATACGCAGTATTTT.